These 17 T cell receptor beta chains were sequenced from one sample in a study of shared clonotypes between healthy human individuals. The table came from immunoSEQ multiplex PCR; TCRdb's copy has only in-frame clones and leaves some out. The data show 1,500,000 or so clones, with approximately 98.5% seen just once and approximately 0.38% held by the top ten. The sequenced sample consisted of naive CD4+ T cells sorted from blood. As to subset: CD45RA+ positively selected. The origin of the receptors is a man between 25 and 39 years old in good health.

The V call is TRBV7-9, the J call TRBJ2-7; D is uncertain. V dropped 2 bases and J dropped 6 bases, with 11 bases sitting between them. The CDR3 is made up of 13 amino acids. Germline V gives CDR1 SEHNR, CDR2 FQNEAQ (reference sequence). The CDR3, as DNA: TGTGCCAGCAGCTTAAAGCCCCTTGGCGAGCAGTACTTC. Protein: CASSLKPLGEQYF.

The chain has TRBV27 and TRBJ1-1; D might be TRBD1 (5 bases). CDR3 length: 13 residues. With 7 bases removed from V and 2 bases from J, the gap between germline ends came to 11 bases. Per the germline V gene, CDR1 is MNHEY and CDR2 is SMNVEV (reference sequence). CDR3 coding DNA: TGTGCCAGCAATTCGCAGGGTAACACTGAAGCTTTCTTT. It specifies CASNSQGNTEAFF.

This clone was seen once. The chain couples TRBV2 to TRBJ1-5, with D possibly TRBD1 on 6 matching bases. Germline values: CDR1 SNHLY, CDR2 FYNNEI. This CDR3 comprises 15 residues. V lost 7 bases and J 1 base, leaving 14 bases between the germline ends. CDR3 nucleotides: TGTGCCAGCAACAAGGGAGGGGGGAGCAATCAGCCCCAGCATTTT. Its translation: CASNKGGGSNQPQHF. The full variable domain, in which reference TRBV2 and TRBJ1-5 provide the parts outside the CDR3, is EPEVTQTPSHQVTQMGQEVILRCVPISNHLYFYWYRQILGQKVEFLVSFYNNEISEKSEIFDDQFSVERPDGSNFTLKIRSTKLEDSAMYFCASNKGGGSNQPQHFGDGTRLSIL.

The chain joins TRBV4-2 to TRBJ2-4, with a tentative D call TRBD2 (6 bases). V lost 5 bases and J 8 bases, leaving 19 bases between the germline ends. CDR3 length: 15 amino acids. Germline CDR1 reads LGHNA; CDR2 reads YNFKEQ. Here the CDR3 reads CASSKTGSAGYIQYF. CDR3 nucleotides: TGTGCCAGCAGCAAGACGGGGAGCGCGGGATACATTCAGTACTTC.

This clone is a singleton in its sample. The chain employs TRBV5-5 and TRBJ2-7; D is undetermined. CDR3 length equals 14 residues. Germline assignment: CDR1 SGHKS and CDR2 YYEKEE (reference sequence). Between the trimmed V and J ends, which lost 2 bases and 2 bases, there was a span of 11 bases. The DNA of the CDR3 is TGTGCCAGCAGCTTCTCAGCTTCTGCCTACGAGCAGTACTTC. Translation: CASSFSASAYEQYF.

The V call is TRBV5-1, the J call TRBJ2-3; 7 bases are shared with TRBD1. V lost 5 bases and J lost 2; bases outside the gene matches: 8. The length of the CDR3 is 15 residues. Germline V lookup: CDR1 SGHRS, CDR2 YFSETQ. For the CDR3, the DNA is TGCGCCAGCAGACGGGGACAGTACCTCACAGATACGCAGTATTTT. Translation: CASRRGQYLTDTQYF.

This rearrangement joins TRBV30 to TRBJ2-2; D is perhaps TRBD2 (5 bases). V was clipped by 4 bases and J by 7 bases, with 10 bases between them. The CDR3 is 12 amino acids. In germline, CDR1 is GTSNPN, CDR2 SVGIG (reference sequence). CDR3 loop: CAWTGVIGELFF. CDR3 nucleotides: TGTGCCTGGACCGGGGTAATCGGGGAGCTGTTTTTT.

V and J are TRBV5-4 and TRBJ2-3; 7 nucleotides align to TRBD2. This CDR3 has 18 amino acids. The ends lost 4 bases at V and 2 bases at J; junction bases unmatched: 16. Germline V gene data show CDR1 as SGHNT and CDR2 as YYREEE (reference sequence). This CDR3 is CASSASSSWEGYTDTQYF. As DNA, the CDR3 is TGTGCCAGCAGCGCTTCGTCTAGCTGGGAGGGGTACACAGATACGCAGTATTTT.

The V call is TRBV10-3, the J call TRBJ2-1, with 12 bases matching TRBD1. Germline assignment: CDR1 ENHRY and CDR2 SYGVKD. J was trimmed by 2 bases and V by 11 bases; bases with no gene match: 1. There are 13 residues in the CDR3. CDR3 DNA: TGTGCCGGGGACAGGGGGCCCTACAATGAGCAGTTCTTC. Translation gives CAGDRGPYNEQFF.

This chain uses TRBV9 with TRBJ1-2; the match to TRBD1 covers 9 bases. V shed 0 bases, J shed 6 bases, and the junction held 0 bases outside the gene matches. Germline-derived CDR1 and CDR2 are SGDLS and YYNGEE. The CDR3 sequence is 13 residues long. CDR3: CASSVGTGDGYTF. The CDR3 nucleotides read TGTGCCAGCAGCGTAGGGACAGGGGATGGCTACACCTTC.

The rearrangement joins TRBV7-9 to TRBJ1-1; D is ambiguous. Germline CDR1 and CDR2: SEHNR and FQNEAQ (reference sequence). V lost 5 bases and J 4 bases, leaving 17 bases between the germline ends. The CDR3 totals 15 residues. This chain's CDR3 is CASSGRSIIGTEAFF. CDR3 sequence (DNA): TGTGCCAGCAGCGGACGTAGTATTATTGGCACTGAAGCTTTCTTT.

V is TRBV5-4 and J is TRBJ2-4; 12 nucleotides agree with TRBD2. Germline trimming cut 0 bases from V and 1 base from J; bases unmatched to any gene: 2. Looked up from germline, CDR1 is SGHNT and CDR2 is YYREEE (reference sequence). CDR3 size: 17 residues. The CDR3 is CASSLELAGGAKNIQYF. The CDR3 DNA is TGTGCCAGCAGCTTGGAACTAGCGGGAGGTGCCAAAAACATTCAGTACTTC.

The chain couples TRBV5-1 to TRBJ2-1, with a tentative D call TRBD1 (6 bases). The ends were cut back, 0 bases at V and 10 bases at J, with 14 bases in the middle. The germline V gene has CDR1 SGHRS and CDR2 YFSETQ. The CDR3 is 14 amino acids. The CDR3 loop reads CASSLGGGSMEQFF. The CDR3 bases are TGCGCCAGCAGCTTGGGAGGGGGTTCAATGGAGCAGTTCTTC.

This chain links TRBV14 with TRBJ1-1; D gene unclear. This CDR3 spans 11 amino acids. From germline, CDR1 is SGHDN and CDR2 FVKESK. The V end lost 5 bases, the J end lost 1 base, and 2 bases lay between the germline ends. In DNA, the CDR3 is TGTGCCAGCAGCTCGAACACTGAAGCTTTCTTT. This codes for CASSSNTEAFF.

Here the CDR3 DNA reads TGTGCCAGCAGCTTAAGGGGAACCTACGAGCAGTACTTC. It yields the protein CASSLRGTYEQYF. The chain carries TRBV5-6 and TRBJ2-7, with TRBD1 as a possible D gene (5 bases). The CDR3 totals 13 residues. The germline CDR1 and CDR2 sequences are SGHDT and YYEEEE. V lost 2 bases and J lost 2, with 8 bases in between. The entire variable domain, with the rest obtained from reference TRBV5-6 and TRBJ2-7, is as follows: DAGVTQSPTHLIKTRGQQVTLRCSPKSGHDTVSWYQQALGQGPQFIFQYYEEEERQRGNFPDRFSGHQFPNYSSELNVNALLLGDSALYLCASSLRGTYEQYFGPGTRLTVT.

This chain links TRBV28 with TRBJ2-1; a possible D gene is TRBD1 (5 bases). The CDR3 is made up of 12 amino acids. V lost 10 bases, J lost 1 base, and 8 bases lay in between. CDR1 and CDR2 from the germline V gene are MDHEN and SYDVKM. The CDR3 DNA sequence: TGTGCCACCGACAGATCCTACAATGAGCAGTTCTTC. Its protein product is CATDRSYNEQFF.

V gene TRBV10-2 combines with J gene TRBJ2-7, with unresolved D. The V end lost 10 bases, the J end lost 7 bases, and 17 bases lay between the germline ends. The germline V gene encodes CDR1 WSHSY and CDR2 SAAADI. The CDR3 contains 12 residues. The CDR3 sequence: CATSQVGQEQYF. The CDR3 nucleotides read TGCGCCACAAGCCAGGTCGGCCAGGAGCAGTACTTC.